The sequence of this T cell receptor (beta chain) was determined in a study of blood T cell repertoires in COVID-19. Study as a whole: Samples of COVID-19 (acute and convalescent) were obtained from the United States, Italy and Spain. T cells, B-cell-depleted T cells, or PBMCs provided the cDNA or gDNA that served as material.

Here immunoSEQ multiplex PCR was the method, and the copy in TCRdb shows in-frame clones only, minus some. Counted here are tens of thousands of clones, 82% occurring once; the ten biggest clones make up about an eighth. Trimming left V 7 bases short and J 1 base short, with 17 bases between. The V gene's germline CDR1 is SQVTM and CDR2 ANQGSEA. The CDR3 sequence is 14 residues long. The sequence was obtained from an elderly woman with acute or convalescent COVID-19. Material for sequencing was peripheral blood. The chain uses TRBV29-1 and TRBJ2-7, with D possibly matching TRBD1 (6 bases). The CDR3 nucleotides are TGCAGCGCCCTTACCTGGGACATTTCCTACGAGCAGTACTTC. Amino acids: CSALTWDISYEQYF.